These 19 T cell receptor beta chains originate from one sample sequenced in a study of molecular identifiers for immune sequencing clone quantification. TCRdb called the PCR reads again in MiXCR, with one record for every CDR3 protein. The sample shows about 86,000 distinct CDR3 sequences, around a quarter of them seen only once. The sequencing sample was made of naive CD8+ T cells from blood, with Jurkat cell RNA spiked in. Subset in this sample: FACS-sorted CD8+CD4-CCR7+CD45RA+ naive T cells. Receptor source: a human donor in good health. Some libraries in this study had Jurkat cell RNA spiked in.

Details on this clonotype: A much larger clone lies a single base off, so this may be a read error. V usage is TRBV5-1 and J usage is TRBJ2-2; D call uncertain. The CDR3 is 17 residues long. Germline V gene lookup returns CDR1 SGHRS and CDR2 YFSETQ. Trimming stripped 4 bases from V and 0 bases from J, with 16 bases between. In nucleotides, the CDR3 is TGCGCCAGCAGCCCCAGGATGGTTACCTCGAACACCGGGGAGCTGTTTTTT. Translated, it gives CASSPRMVTSNTGELFF.

The table lists this clonotype with many counts. The chain couples TRBV20-1 to TRBJ2-5, with 11 bases matching TRBD2. Germline-derived CDR1 and CDR2 are DFQATT and SNEGSKA (reference sequence). This CDR3 comprises 13 residues. The J segment lost 4 bases and the V segment lost 4 bases, leaving 2 bases of the junction unmatched. This CDR3 is CSAIGLAGETQYF. CDR3 DNA: TGCAGTGCTATTGGACTAGCGGGAGAGACCCAGTACTTC.

Of note for this clonotype: A clone one base away is much larger, so this may be a read error. The chain couples TRBV6-5 to TRBJ2-5; TRBD2 agrees at 14 bases. The germline V gene encodes CDR1 MNHEY and CDR2 SVGAGI. This CDR3 has 19 residues. V lost 1 base, J lost 0 bases, and 7 bases stayed unmatched. CDR3 bases: TGTGCCAGCAGTTACTTGGGGACTAGCGGGGGCCTGTACCAAGAGACCCAGTACTTC. This gives the protein CASSYLGTSGGLYQETQYF.

This clonotype was observed many times. The DNA for the CDR3 is TGTGCCAGCAGCCCACGTTGGGGGGTTGACATTCAGTACTTC. This gives the protein CASSPRWGVDIQYF. The J gene is TRBJ2-4, the V gene TRBV7-9, with D possibly being TRBD2 (6 bases). The CDR3 contains 14 residues. Germline lookup yields CDR1 SEHNR and CDR2 FQNEAQ (reference sequence). V lost 5 bases, J lost 8 bases, and 16 bases lay in between.

This clonotype was seen more than once but under ten times. V gene TRBV20-1 combines with J gene TRBJ2-2, with 8 nucleotides matching TRBD2. Germline CDR1 DFQATT, CDR2 SNEGSKA (reference sequence). The CDR3 totals 14 residues. With 5 bases clipped from V and 2 bases from J, the junction kept 4 bases outside the gene matches. The CDR3: CSARSGRNTGELFF. The CDR3 DNA reads TGCAGTGCTCGAAGCGGGAGAAACACCGGGGAGCTGTTTTTT.

Only a few counts were recorded for this clonotype. The J gene is TRBJ2-5, the V gene TRBV7-9, with D hard to call. CDR1 is SEHNR, CDR2 FQNEAQ, per germline (reference sequence). This CDR3 spans 13 amino acids. V was clipped by 5 bases and J by 2 bases, with 9 bases between them. CDR3 bases: TGTGCCAGCAGCCCCGTAGCACAAGAGACCCAGTACTTC. This translates into CASSPVAQETQYF.

This clonotype was counted at least ten times. This chain uses TRBV20-1 with TRBJ2-7, with D perhaps TRBD1 (6 bases). There are 14 residues in the CDR3. Germline CDR1 reads DFQATT; CDR2 reads SNEGSKA (reference sequence). Trimming pared 4 bases from V and 0 bases from J, leaving 13 bases between. The CDR3 spells CSAIDRFSSYEQYF. The CDR3 coding sequence is TGCAGTGCTATAGACAGGTTCAGCTCCTACGAGCAGTACTTC.

This clonotype was observed a handful of times. The chain carries TRBV6-6 and TRBJ2-1; 11 positions match TRBD2. There are 16 residues in the CDR3. CDR1 is MNHNY and CDR2 is SVGAGI in the germline V gene (reference sequence). V gave up 2 bases and J gave up 3 bases; unmatched junction bases: 3. This CDR3 reads CASSYVAGGLYNEQFF. CDR3 bases: TGTGCCAGCAGTTACGTAGCGGGGGGGCTCTACAATGAGCAGTTCTTC.

The rearrangement joins TRBV29-1 to TRBJ1-1, with D possibly TRBD1 on 5 matching bases. Germline V gene sequence: CDR1 SQVTM, CDR2 ANQGSEA. The CDR3 loop spans 17 amino acids. CDR3 region: CNAPLDHAGTPNTEAFF. The CDR3 bases are TGCAACGCCCCCCTAGACCATGCCGGGACGCCGAACACTGAAGCTTTCTTT.

This clonotype was seen repeatedly, ten times or more. CDR3 amino acids: CSASISGTDTQYF. DNA of the CDR3: TGCAGTGCTAGTATTAGCGGCACAGATACGCAGTATTTT. The chain joins TRBV20-1 to TRBJ2-3; D might be TRBD2 (5 bases). Germline V lookup: CDR1 DFQATT, CDR2 SNEGSKA (reference sequence). V was cut by 3 bases and J by 1 base, with 8 bases left in between. This CDR3 contains 13 residues.

The table lists this clonotype with a few counts. The chain links TRBV20-1 to TRBJ1-4; TRBD1 might be the D (6 bases). The CDR3 spans 18 residues. Germline CDR1 and CDR2: DFQATT and SNEGSKA (reference sequence). V lost 1 base to trimming and J lost 0 bases, with 18 bases between them. The CDR3 nucleotides read TGCAGTGCTAGAGGGGGCGGACAGACTCACCCAACTAATGAAAAACTGTTTTTT. Translation gives CSARGGGQTHPTNEKLFF.

This sequence joins TRBV9 and TRBJ2-7; no reliable D call. Per the germline V gene, CDR1 is SGDLS and CDR2 is YYNGEE. This CDR3 comprises 15 residues. V lost 0 bases, J lost 7 bases, and 17 bases lay in between. The CDR3 spells CASSVGGGLGWEQYF. The CDR3 region has the DNA TGTGCCAGCAGCGTAGGGGGTGGGTTGGGTTGGGAGCAGTACTTC.

This clonotype was detected only a few times. This sequence joins TRBV6-2 or TRBV6-3 and TRBJ2-2; 12 bases line up with TRBD1. With 4 bases clipped from V and 6 bases from J, the junction kept 3 bases outside the gene matches. Germline V lookup: CDR1 MNHEY, CDR2 SVGEGT. This CDR3 contains 15 residues. For the CDR3, the DNA is TGTGCCAGCAGTTCGGGACAGGGGGCGCCCGGGGAGCTGTTTTTT. Translation gives CASSSGQGAPGELFF.

For this clonotype: A read error may explain this, as a much larger clone is one base away. The V call is TRBV28, the J call TRBJ2-1; no firm D call. The CDR3 sequence is 15 residues long. Per the germline V gene, CDR1 is MDHEN and CDR2 is SYDVKM. The CDR3 region is CASSPRPESYNGQFF. The CDR3 DNA follows: TGTGCCAGCAGTCCCCGACCGGAAAGCTACAATGGGCAGTTCTTC.

Worth noting for this clonotype: A much larger clone lies one base from this, so it may be a read error. This chain joins TRBV29-1 and TRBJ2-7; TRBD2 agrees at 15 bases. From germline, CDR1 is SQVTM and CDR2 ANQGSEA. J gave up 2 bases and V 4 bases, and 9 bases lay outside the gene matches. This CDR3 region has 17 residues. This chain's CDR3 is CSVGEGLAGGIPYEQYF. CDR3 DNA: TGCAGCGTTGGAGAAGGACTAGCGGGGGGGATCCCCTACGAGCAGTACTTC.

The chain has TRBV11-2 and TRBJ1-1; unclear D gene. Looked up from germline, CDR1 is SGHAT and CDR2 is FQNNGV. The CDR3 contains 15 residues. The V and J ends lost 11 bases and 10 bases respectively, with 29 bases between them. CDR3 protein: CARRLGLRSSPAAFF. The CDR3 DNA is TGTGCCCGCCGCTTAGGCCTCCGCTCGTCCCCTGCAGCTTTCTTT.

This clonotype occurred many times. The chain recombines TRBV4-3 with TRBJ1-5; D remains unclear. The germline CDR1 and CDR2 sequences are LGHNA and YSLEER. The V gene lost 3 bases and the J gene lost 0 bases, with 9 bases spanning the gap. The CDR3 consists of 15 residues. CDR3 DNA: TGCGCCAGCAGCCAGAGCTATTATAGCAATCAGCCCCAGCATTTT. Encoded protein: CASSQSYYSNQPQHF.

The V gene is TRBV27, the J gene TRBJ1-5; D gene ambiguous. The V gene lost 7 bases and the J gene lost 0 bases, with 22 bases spanning the gap. CDR3 length: 18 amino acids. Per germline, CDR1 MNHEY and CDR2 SMNVEV (reference sequence). DNA for the CDR3: TGTGCCAGCAAAAGACTTGAGGCCAGCCCCTATAGCAATCAGCCCCAGCATTTT. It is translated as CASKRLEASPYSNQPQHF.

The chain employs TRBV5-1 and TRBJ2-1; 12 bases are a match to TRBD2. J was trimmed by 8 bases and V by 1 base; bases with no gene match: 4. From germline, CDR1 is SGHRS and CDR2 YFSETQ. This CDR3 spans 15 amino acids. The DNA of the CDR3 is TGCGCCAGCAGCTTGCTAGCGGGGGGGAGGGATGAGCAGTTCTTC. Its translation: CASSLLAGGRDEQFF.